The rows below give T cell receptor beta chains drawn from one sample of a study of blood T cell repertoires in COVID-19. Data came from immunoSEQ multiplex PCR; TCRdb stores just in-frame clones and leaves some out. In the table there are fewer than 400,000 clones, about 86% of which are singletons. The sequencing sample was made of PBMCs or T cells enriched from blood (not recorded which). The source of these receptors is a woman aged 45-59 years who had recovered from COVID-19. CDR3s include the opening cysteine and the closing phenylalanine or tryptophan. Some rows mark clone size as missing; the rest say once, few, many or name a class of expanded clone.

>TRBV6-1|TRBJ2-7|-
CASSPRTEAYEQYF
>TRBV20-1|TRBJ2-7|-
CSASFSGLSYEQYF
>TRBV6-2/TRBV6-3|TRBJ1-1|-
CASSYRQGAVVAFF
>TRBV19|TRBJ1-5|-
CATRQGGQPQHF
>TRBV3-1/TRBV3-2|TRBJ2-1|-
CASSQGLEDNEQFF
>TRBV4-3|TRBJ2-7|once
CASSQERGIPYEQYF
>TRBV11-2|TRBJ2-6|once
CASSLLGRIPSGANVLTF
>TRBV30|TRBJ2-2|-
CACPRGLNTGELFF
>TRBV4-3|TRBJ1-5|-
CASSQDLDSNQPQHF
>TRBV4-2|TRBJ1-5|-
CASSQDSGGKPQHF
>TRBV20-1|TRBJ1-2|-
CSAIGSYGYTF
>TRBV19|TRBJ1-1|-
CASSQIGGMNTEAFF
>TRBV7-2|TRBJ1-2|-
CASSQRVGRMINYGYTF
>TRBV15|TRBJ1-1|-
CATSRAAGRNTEAFF
>TRBV7-2|TRBJ1-4|-
CASSLGVGAEKLFF
>TRBV5-4|TRBJ1-6|few
CASSLARDRGNNSPLHF
>TRBV2|TRBJ1-2|-
CASSGGQGVNYGYTF
>TRBV29-1|TRBJ1-2|once
CSVEDGDSYGYTF
>TRBV28|TRBJ1-2|-
CASSQGQANDYGYTF
>TRBV3-1/TRBV3-2|TRBJ2-2|-
CASSRHSGQGDTGELFF
>TRBV4-3|TRBJ2-3|-
CASSQDEVAGTMRNTDTQYF
>TRBV27|TRBJ2-1|-
CASSFTVSDNEQFF
>TRBV19|TRBJ2-7|-
CASSPRTVHTYEQYF
>TRBV5-1|TRBJ2-3|-
CASSLRSADTQYF
>TRBV6-5|TRBJ1-5|-
CASSRGMGQPQHF
>TRBV19|TRBJ1-1|many
CASSSPQVTQAFF
>TRBV2|TRBJ1-1|few
CASRASTEAFF
>TRBV5-1|TRBJ1-1|-
CASSLGTANTEAFF
>TRBV5-6|TRBJ2-2|once
CASSWGGSIGELFF
>TRBV30|TRBJ1-3|-
CAWSPGFGNTIYF
>TRBV3-1/TRBV3-2|TRBJ2-3|-
CASSQGETDTQYF
>TRBV4-1|TRBJ1-1|-
CASRQTGRQGDTEAFF
>TRBV14|TRBJ1-1|-
CASSQEGTNDQNTEAFF
>TRBV30|TRBJ2-2|-
CAWESGGAWGELFF
>TRBV6-1|TRBJ1-5|-
CASSDNGYSNQPQHF
>TRBV28|TRBJ1-2|-
CASSKRGGFNYGYTF
>TRBV5-6|TRBJ1-2|-
CASSLRQDDGYTF
>TRBV4-2|TRBJ2-3|-
CASSQDREKQYF